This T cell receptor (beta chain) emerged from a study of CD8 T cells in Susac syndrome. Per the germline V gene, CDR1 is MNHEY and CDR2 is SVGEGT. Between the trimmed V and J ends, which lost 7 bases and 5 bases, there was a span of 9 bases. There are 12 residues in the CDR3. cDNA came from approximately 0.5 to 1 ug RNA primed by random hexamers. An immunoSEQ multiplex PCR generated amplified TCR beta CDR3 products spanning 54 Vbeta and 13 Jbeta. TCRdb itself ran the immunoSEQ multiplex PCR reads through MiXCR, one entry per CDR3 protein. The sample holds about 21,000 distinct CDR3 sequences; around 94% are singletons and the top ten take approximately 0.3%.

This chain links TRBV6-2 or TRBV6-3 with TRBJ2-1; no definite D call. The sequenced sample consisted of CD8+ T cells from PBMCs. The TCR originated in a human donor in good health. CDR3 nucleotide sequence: TGTGCCAGCATAATCTCGGACAATGAGCAGTTCTTC. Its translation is CASIISDNEQFF.